Listed below are T cell receptor beta chains from one sample, sequenced in a study of T cells in Graves' hyperthyroidism and ophthalmopathy. Each CDR3 protein is one row after TCRdb ran MiXCR on the multiplex PCR reads. The sample lists 96,000 or so distinct CDR3 sequences; over 50% were seen once. The sample taken for sequencing was blood. These TCRs come from a woman in her thirties or forties with Graves' hyperthyroidism. The CDR3 runs from the conserved cysteine through the conserved F or W. A D gene is named only where the DNA matches it firmly. Clone size is not always given. Where it is, it says once, few, many or a class for expanded clones.

many	.	TRBV2	TRBJ2-3	CASSAGRKRSADTQYF	TGTGCCAGCAGTGCCGGACGCAAAAGGTCGGCAGATACGCAGTATTTT
once	.	TRBV7-2	TRBJ1-5	CASSPRGDFNQPQHF	TGTGCCAGCAGCCCCAGGGGCGACTTCAATCAGCCCCAGCATTTT
.	.	TRBV5-1	TRBJ1-1	CASRLSGGESTEAFF	TGCGCCAGCCGTTTATCCGGGGGCGAGAGCACTGAAGCTTTCTTT
.	.	TRBV20-1	TRBJ2-5	CSASGGATQETQYF	TGCAGTGCTAGTGGAGGGGCAACCCAAGAGACCCAGTACTTC
many	TRBD1	TRBV6-5	TRBJ2-6	CASSYSSRGQTASGANVLTF	TGTGCCAGCAGTTACTCGTCGAGGGGACAGACGGCCTCTGGGGCCAACGTCCTGACTTTC
once	.	TRBV24-1	TRBJ1-5	CATSDDGGIAGKETQHF	TGTGCCACCAGTGACGATGGGGGAATAGCGGGCAAAGAGACCCAGCATTTT
many	.	TRBV28	TRBJ1-6	CATESSYNSPLHF	TGTGCCACGGAGAGCTCCTATAATTCACCCCTCCACTTT
.	.	TRBV7-9	TRBJ1-1	CASSLSGANTEAFF	TGTGCCAGCAGTTTAAGTGGGGCGAACACTGAAGCTTTCTTT
medium-sized	.	TRBV29-1	TRBJ2-5	CSVLVRGPSFQETQYF	TGCAGCGTTCTCGTACGGGGGCCCTCTTTTCAAGAGACCCAGTACTTC
.	.	TRBV19	TRBJ2-3	CASSTLQGSPDTQYF	TGTGCCAGTAGTACCCTACAGGGAAGTCCCGATACGCAGTATTTT
many	.	TRBV7-8	TRBJ1-1	CASSLVKEGSLMNTEAFF	TGTGCCAGCAGCTTAGTGAAAGAGGGCAGCCTTATGAACACTGAAGCTTTCTTT
many	TRBD1	TRBV5-4	TRBJ2-7	CASSERRTGGGEQYF	TGTGCCAGCAGCGAACGGAGGACAGGTGGGGGCGAGCAGTACTTC
.	TRBD1	TRBV29-1	TRBJ2-3	CSCRQGLSATQYF	TGCAGCTGTAGACAGGGGCTCTCGGCTACGCAGTATTTT
.	TRBD2	TRBV7-9	TRBJ2-7	CASRDKAGGSYEQYF	TGTGCCAGCAGGGACAAGGCGGGAGGGTCCTACGAGCAGTACTTC
.	.	TRBV4-3	TRBJ2-3	CASSQEWMDTQYF	TGCGCCAGCAGCCAAGAATGGATGGATACGCAGTATTTT
many	.	TRBV9	TRBJ1-3	CASSVGPAGGNTIYF	TGTGCCAGCAGCGTAGGCCCTGCCGGAGGAAACACCATATATTTT
many	.	TRBV9	TRBJ1-1	CASRGEGGNTEAFF	TGTGCCAGCAGAGGTGAAGGGGGGAACACTGAAGCTTTCTTT
.	.	TRBV29-1	TRBJ1-1	CSGTILNTEAFF	TGCAGCGGAACTATTCTGAACACTGAAGCTTTCTTT
.	.	TRBV18	TRBJ2-5	CASSPLSQETQYF	TGTGCCAGCTCACCCCTCTCCCAAGAGACCCAGTACTTC
.	.	TRBV7-2	TRBJ2-7	CAWSGIAANSYEQYF	TGTGCCTGGAGTGGTATAGCGGCCAACTCCTACGAGCAGTACTTC
many	.	TRBV9	TRBJ1-3	CASSVWGSGNTIYF	TGTGCCAGCAGCGTCTGGGGCTCTGGAAACACCATATATTTT
many	.	TRBV20-1	TRBJ1-1	CSAKVEASANTEAFF	TGCAGTGCTAAAGTGGAGGCGTCAGCGAACACTGAAGCTTTCTTT
.	.	TRBV25-1	TRBJ1-5	CASSAKGRAHPQHF	TGTGCCAGCAGTGCCAAAGGACGGGCCCATCCCCAGCATTTT
.	.	TRBV29-1	TRBJ2-5	CSVERVVGHETQYF	TGCAGCGTTGAACGTGTGGTGGGACACGAGACCCAGTACTTC
few	TRBD1	TRBV10-3	TRBJ1-5	CAISGATGETQHF	TGTGCCATCAGTGGAGCAACAGGGGAGACCCAGCATTTT
few	TRBD1	TRBV28	TRBJ2-5	CASSEWGQGGETQYF	TGTGCCAGCAGTGAATGGGGACAGGGTGGGGAGACCCAGTACTTC
.	.	TRBV12-3/TRBV12-4	TRBJ1-3	CANSYSLLRVGNTIYF	TGTGCCAACAGTTACTCGCTACTCAGGGTTGGAAACACCATATATTTT
.	TRBD1	TRBV6-1	TRBJ2-5	CASSPQGTAETQYF	TGTGCCAGCAGTCCTCAAGGGACAGCGGAGACCCAGTACTTC
.	.	TRBV2	TRBJ1-1	CASMRGFGAFF	TGTGCCAGCATGAGGGGATTTGGGGCTTTCTTT
few	.	TRBV7-8	TRBJ2-5	CASSLDSQGTQYF	TGTGCTAGCAGCTTGGACAGCCAGGGGACCCAGTACTTC
few	TRBD1	TRBV2	TRBJ1-4	CASSLNRGKTNEKLFF	TGTGCCAGCTCACTAAACAGGGGGAAGACTAATGAAAAACTGTTTTTT
.	.	TRBV13	TRBJ1-2	CASSLAGQGNTF	TGTGCCAGCAGCTTAGCTGGGCAGGGCAACACCTTC
few	TRBD1	TRBV7-9	TRBJ1-5	CASSYGQGGQPQHF	TGTGCCAGCAGCTATGGACAGGGGGGACAGCCCCAGCATTTT
.	.	TRBV29-1	TRBJ1-2	CSVGENTNGYTF	TGCAGCGTTGGTGAGAACACTAATGGCTACACCTTC
many	.	TRBV19	TRBJ1-1	CASSMEPNTEAFF	TGTGCCAGTAGTATGGAACCGAACACTGAAGCTTTCTTT
.	.	TRBV25-1	TRBJ1-4	CASSERTNEKLFF	TGTGCCAGCAGTGAGCGGACGAATGAAAAACTGTTTTTT
.	TRBD1	TRBV20-1	TRBJ2-6	CSAATGGRGSGANVLTF	TGCAGTGCTGCGACAGGGGGGAGAGGCTCTGGGGCCAACGTCCTGACTTTC
.	TRBD1	TRBV9	TRBJ1-2	CASSMHADRGNYGYTF	TGTGCCAGCAGCATGCACGCCGACAGGGGTAACTATGGCTACACCTTC
many	TRBD2	TRBV27	TRBJ2-7	CASTPAGGPYEQYF	TGTGCCAGCACCCCAGCGGGAGGACCCTACGAGCAGTACTTC
medium-sized	.	TRBV7-2	TRBJ2-7	CASSLERRGHEQYF	TGTGCCAGCAGCTTAGAGCGTAGGGGTCACGAGCAGTACTTC
many	TRBD1	TRBV29-1	TRBJ1-1	CSVGSRGTGGNTEAFF	TGCAGCGTGGGGTCAAGGGGGACAGGGGGGAACACTGAAGCTTTCTTT
many	.	TRBV13	TRBJ2-7	CASTLPGTGEQYF	TGTGCCAGCACCCTTCCGGGGACGGGCGAGCAGTACTTC
many	.	TRBV7-7	TRBJ1-4	CASSSGARGTNEKLFF	TGTGCCAGCAGCTCCGGAGCAAGGGGAACTAATGAAAAACTGTTTTTT
.	TRBD2	TRBV10-3	TRBJ2-5	CAISEPRTSVYQETQYF	TGTGCCATCAGTGAACCCCGTACTAGCGTCTACCAAGAGACCCAGTACTTC
.	.	TRBV10-2	TRBJ1-4	CASSQDGPGTNEKLFF	TGCGCCAGCAGCCAAGATGGGCCGGGAACTAATGAAAAACTGTTTTTT
.	TRBD1	TRBV2	TRBJ1-2	CAIRGQGSDGYTF	TGTGCCATCAGGGGACAGGGGTCAGATGGCTACACCTTC
many	TRBD2	TRBV24-1	TRBJ2-3	CATSDRLAGNTQYF	TGTGCCACCAGTGATCGCCTAGCGGGAAATACGCAGTATTTT
many	.	TRBV7-2	TRBJ1-6	CASSSRDGLNSPLHF	TGTGCCAGCAGCTCGAGGGACGGACTAAATTCACCCCTCCACTTT
many	.	TRBV2	TRBJ1-2	CASSAYGYTF	TGTGCCAGCAGTGCATATGGCTACACCTTC
.	.	TRBV5-8	TRBJ2-3	CASSEVRSTGTQYF	TGCGCCAGCAGCGAAGTAAGGAGCACAGGTACGCAGTATTTT
.	.	TRBV29-1	TRBJ1-5	CSVTGSGNQPQHF	TGCAGCGTGACAGGTTCAGGTAATCAGCCCCAGCATTTT
medium-sized	TRBD1	TRBV7-9	TRBJ1-5	CASSTADRGTNQPQHF	TGTGCCAGCAGCACAGCCGACAGGGGTACCAATCAGCCCCAGCATTTT
.	.	TRBV20-1	TRBJ2-3	CSAIGRDTQYF	TGCAGTGCTATCGGTAGAGATACGCAGTATTTT
.	TRBD2	TRBV5-8	TRBJ2-3	CASSRDRGLAGPDTQYF	TGTGCCAGCAGCCGGGACAGGGGACTAGCGGGACCAGATACGCAGTATTTT
many	.	TRBV13	TRBJ2-7	CASSPPGNPYEQYF	TGTGCCAGCAGCCCTCCGGGGAACCCCTACGAGCAGTACTTC